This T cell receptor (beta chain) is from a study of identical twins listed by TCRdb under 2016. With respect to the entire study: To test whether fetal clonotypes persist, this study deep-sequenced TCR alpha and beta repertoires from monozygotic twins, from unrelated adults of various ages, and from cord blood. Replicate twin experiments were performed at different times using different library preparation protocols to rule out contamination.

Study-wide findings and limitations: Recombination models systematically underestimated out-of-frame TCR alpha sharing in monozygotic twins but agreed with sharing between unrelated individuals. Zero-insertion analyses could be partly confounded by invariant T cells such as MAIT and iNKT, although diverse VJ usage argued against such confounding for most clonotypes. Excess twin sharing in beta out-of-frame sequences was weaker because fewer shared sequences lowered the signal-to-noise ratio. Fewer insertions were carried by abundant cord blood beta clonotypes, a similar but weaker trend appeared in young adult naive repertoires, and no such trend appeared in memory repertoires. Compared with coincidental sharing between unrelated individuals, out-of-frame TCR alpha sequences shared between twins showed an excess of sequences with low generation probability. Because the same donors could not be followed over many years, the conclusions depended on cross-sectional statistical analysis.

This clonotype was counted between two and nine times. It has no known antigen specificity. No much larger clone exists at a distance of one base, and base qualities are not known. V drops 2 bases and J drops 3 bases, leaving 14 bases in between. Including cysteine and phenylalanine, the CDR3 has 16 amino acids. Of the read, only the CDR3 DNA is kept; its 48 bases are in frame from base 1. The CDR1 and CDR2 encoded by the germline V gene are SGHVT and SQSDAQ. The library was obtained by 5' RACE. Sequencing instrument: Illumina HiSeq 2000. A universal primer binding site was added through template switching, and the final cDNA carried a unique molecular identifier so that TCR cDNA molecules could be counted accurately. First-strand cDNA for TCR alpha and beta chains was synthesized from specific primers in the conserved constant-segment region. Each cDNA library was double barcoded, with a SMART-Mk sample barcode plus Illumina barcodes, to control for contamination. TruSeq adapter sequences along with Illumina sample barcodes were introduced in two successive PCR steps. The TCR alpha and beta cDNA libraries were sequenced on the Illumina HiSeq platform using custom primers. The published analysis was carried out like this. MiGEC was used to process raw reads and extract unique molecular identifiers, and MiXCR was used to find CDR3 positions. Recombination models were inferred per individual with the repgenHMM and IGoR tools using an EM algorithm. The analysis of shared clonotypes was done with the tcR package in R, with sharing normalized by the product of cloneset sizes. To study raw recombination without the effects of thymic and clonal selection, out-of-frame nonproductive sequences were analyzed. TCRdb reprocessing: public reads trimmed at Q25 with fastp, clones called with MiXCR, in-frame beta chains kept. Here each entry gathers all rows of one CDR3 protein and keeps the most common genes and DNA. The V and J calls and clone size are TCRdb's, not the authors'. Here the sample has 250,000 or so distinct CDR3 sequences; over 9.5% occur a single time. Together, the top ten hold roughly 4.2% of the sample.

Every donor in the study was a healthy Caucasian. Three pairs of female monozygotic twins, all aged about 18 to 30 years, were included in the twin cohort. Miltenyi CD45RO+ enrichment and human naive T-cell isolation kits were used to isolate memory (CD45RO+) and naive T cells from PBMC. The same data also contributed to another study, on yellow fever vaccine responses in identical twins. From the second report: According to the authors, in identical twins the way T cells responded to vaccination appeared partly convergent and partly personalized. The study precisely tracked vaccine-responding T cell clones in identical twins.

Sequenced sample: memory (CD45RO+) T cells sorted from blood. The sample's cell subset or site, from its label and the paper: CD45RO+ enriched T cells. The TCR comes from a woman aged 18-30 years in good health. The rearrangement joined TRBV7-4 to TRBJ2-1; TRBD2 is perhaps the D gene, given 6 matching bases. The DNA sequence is TGTGCCAGCAGCTTAACCGGGAGTCAGAACTACAATGAGCAGTTCTTC. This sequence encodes CASSLTGSQNYNEQFF.